This TCR beta chain emerged from a study of radiotherapy plus CTLA-4 blockade in lung cancer. Study-level background: Objective responses occurred in 18% of patients; roughly 31% had disease control. Study conclusions and caveats: Some TCR clones had been derived from tumors. These clones expanded in peripheral blood after radiotherapy plus ipilimumab. Response, reportedly, was best predicted by interferon-beta along with early blood T cell clone dynamics.

Libraries were prepared by immunoSEQ multiplex PCR; TCRdb keeps only in-frame clonotypes and omits some of them. Seen here are approximately 80,000 clones, approximately 73% observed once, and the top ten hold roughly 10%. Patients in the study, people with chemo-refractory metastatic non-small-cell lung cancer, received focal radiation plus ipilimumab CTLA-4 blockade. Germline V lookup: CDR1 SGHTA, CDR2 FQGTGA. The CDR3 consists of 13 residues. Trimming cost V 3 bases and J 7 bases, with 12 bases left between them. About this clone: Its antigen is currently unknown.

The chain recombines TRBV7-3 with TRBJ2-5, with D perhaps TRBD1 (6 bases). This TCR derives from a human donor with non-small cell lung cancer whose response to radiotherapy plus ipilimumab could not be evaluated. The sample here was peripheral blood, taken from a patient treated with radiotherapy plus ipilimumab. Here the CDR3 reads CASSFGQGSTQYF. Here the CDR3 DNA reads TGTGCCAGCAGCTTCGGGCAGGGGTCGACCCAGTACTTC.